One sample yielded the 29 T cell receptor beta chains listed below, sequenced in a study of shared clonotypes between healthy human individuals. Using immunoSEQ multiplex PCR, the repertoire was profiled, and TCRdb retains in-frame clones only, with some absent. The sample gives 2 million to 2.5 million clones, approximately 94% of which show up once; about 0.13% is in the top ten. The sequenced sample was naive CD4+ T cells sorted from blood. Subset here: CD45RA+ positively selected. These receptors were collected from a man younger than 35 in good health.

DNA of the CDR3: TGTGCCTGGAGTGTACGAGGGACAGGACACTACGAGCAGTACTTC. This sequence encodes CAWSVRGTGHYEQYF. The J gene is TRBJ2-7, the V gene TRBV30, with TRBD1 identical over 8 bases. V shed 0 bases and J 3 bases; nucleotides not matched to a gene: 7. The CDR3 sequence is 15 residues long. Germline CDR1 reads GTSNPN; CDR2 reads SVGIG (reference sequence).

The V and J genes are TRBV6-5 and TRBJ2-7; tentatively, D is TRBD1 or TRBD2 (5 bases each). This CDR3 comprises 13 residues. Germline V gene lookup returns CDR1 MNHEY and CDR2 SVGAGI. With 7 bases removed from V and 5 bases from J, the gap between germline ends came to 15 bases. The CDR3 spells CASKGTAANEQYF. Here the CDR3 DNA reads TGTGCCAGCAAGGGGACGGCCGCTAACGAGCAGTACTTC.

The chain joins TRBV7-8 to TRBJ2-1; the match to TRBD2 covers 11 bases. J gave up 16 bases and V 0 bases, and 8 bases lay outside the gene matches. There are 14 residues in the CDR3. In germline, CDR1 is SGHVS, CDR2 FQNEAQ. CDR3 in DNA: TGTGCCAGCAGCTTAGCGGGGACTAGCGGAAACCCTTTCTTC. Its translation is CASSLAGTSGNPFF.

The genes are TRBV7-8 and TRBJ2-1; no clear D. CDR1 is SGHVS and CDR2 is FQNEAQ in the germline V gene. Trimming stripped 3 bases from V and 1 base from J, with 7 bases between. CDR3 size: 14 residues. The CDR3 sequence: CASSFAHSYNEQFF. Written as DNA, the CDR3 is TGTGCCAGCAGCTTCGCTCATTCCTACAATGAGCAGTTCTTC.

The table lists this clone with a count of one. The chain has TRBV5-4 and TRBJ2-7, with a tentative D call TRBD1 (6 bases). V was trimmed by 4 bases and J by 4 bases, leaving 15 bases between them. Germline V lookup: CDR1 SGHNT, CDR2 YYREEE (reference sequence). The CDR3 covers 14 residues. In DNA form, the CDR3 reads TGTGCCAGCAGCAAAAATGGACAGTTTTACGAGCAGTACTTC. Translated, it gives CASSKNGQFYEQYF.

This chain links TRBV29-1 with TRBJ2-5, with no clear D. Germline V gives CDR1 SQVTM, CDR2 ANQGSEA. CDR3 size: 13 residues. Trimming took off 5 bases at V and 0 bases at J, with 10 bases between the two ends. CDR3 loop: CSVKRGDQETQYF. The DNA of the CDR3 is TGCAGCGTTAAACGTGGGGACCAAGAGACCCAGTACTTC. Filled out from reference TRBV29-1 and TRBJ2-5, the complete variable domain reads SAVISQKPSRDICQRGTSLTIQCQVDSQVTMMFWYRQQPGQSLTLIATANQGSEATYESGFVIDKFPISRPNLTFSTLTVSNMSPEDSSIYLCSVKRGDQETQYFGPGTRLLVL.

Only one count was recorded for this clone. The chain carries TRBV28 and TRBJ1-5; D not resolved. CDR3 length equals 13 residues. Germline-derived CDR1 and CDR2 are MDHEN and SYDVKM. V lost 2 bases and J lost 4, with 6 bases in between. In DNA, the CDR3 is TGTGCCAGCAGTTTAATTGAGAATCAGCCCCAGCATTTT. It yields the protein CASSLIENQPQHF.

The J gene is TRBJ2-7, the V gene TRBV6-5; 14 bases align to TRBD2. The germline V gene has CDR1 MNHEY and CDR2 SVGAGI. V trimming: 6 bases; J trimming: 5 bases; junction bases outside the gene matches: 6. The CDR3 is 15 residues long. The DNA of the CDR3 is TGTGCCAGCAGCCCTGGGACTAGCGGGGGCAACGAGCAGTACTTC. Translating it yields CASSPGTSGGNEQYF.

The rearrangement joins TRBV6-6 to TRBJ1-1, with a possible D match to TRBD1 (5 bases). Trimming shortened V by 5 bases and J by 0 bases, and 10 bases separated the two germline ends. This CDR3 contains 14 residues. Germline CDR1 reads MNHNY; CDR2 reads SVGAGI (reference sequence). The CDR3 is CASSVTALNTEAFF. The CDR3 region has the DNA TGTGCCAGCAGTGTGACAGCCCTGAACACTGAAGCTTTCTTT.

This rearrangement joins TRBV2 to TRBJ1-1; D call uncertain. The CDR3 spans 12 residues. V gave up 5 bases and J gave up 4 bases, with 8 bases separating them. The V gene's germline CDR1 is SNHLY and CDR2 FYNNEI. This chain's CDR3 is CASSNKLTEAFF. CDR3 sequence (DNA): TGTGCCAGCAGTAATAAACTCACTGAAGCTTTCTTT.

This chain links TRBV10-3 with TRBJ1-2, with 7 bases lining up with TRBD1. This CDR3 comprises 13 residues. Germline CDR1 is ENHRY and CDR2 is SYGVKD. Trimming at V came to 0 bases and at J to 7 bases, leaving 2 bases not matched to a gene. CDR3 in DNA: TGTGCCATCAGTGAGTCGGGACAGATTGGCTACACCTTC. Protein product: CAISESGQIGYTF.

The V call is TRBV6-1, the J call TRBJ2-7; D may be TRBD1 (6 bases). V was shortened by 4 bases and J by 0 bases, with 13 bases between the two germline ends. The CDR3 sequence is 15 residues long. The germline V gene has CDR1 MNHNS and CDR2 SASEGT. This chain's CDR3 is CASSAPGHSSYEQYF. CDR3 in DNA: TGTGCCAGCAGTGCACCGGGACACAGCTCCTACGAGCAGTACTTC.

The gene calls are TRBV18 and TRBJ1-1; D is unclear. Trimming took 6 bases from V and 0 from J, leaving 20 bases between them. Germline CDR1 reads KGHSH; CDR2 reads LQKENI. CDR3 size: 17 residues. This CDR3 is CASSIAAQNIMNTEAFF. For the CDR3, the DNA is TGTGCCAGCTCCATCGCGGCACAGAATATCATGAACACTGAAGCTTTCTTT.

The CDR3 loop is CASSEGGTSYEQYF. In DNA, the CDR3 is TGCGCCAGCAGTGAAGGCGGTACCTCCTACGAGCAGTACTTC. J is TRBJ2-7 and V is TRBV10-1; D not resolved. This CDR3 comprises 14 residues. Trimming removed 3 bases from V and 0 bases from J, with 9 bases in between. Germline lookup yields CDR1 WNHNN and CDR2 SYGVQD (reference sequence).

On this clone: Germline and junction disagree at one end, which may indicate a read error. This rearrangement joins TRBV7-7 to TRBJ2-7; D is perhaps TRBD2 (6 bases). The germline CDR1 and CDR2 sequences are SSHAT and FNYEAQ (reference sequence). The CDR3 is 15 amino acids. CDR3 nucleotide sequence: TGTGCTAGCAGCTTAGGAGGGACCGGCTCGGGAGAGCAGTACTTC. This translates into CASSLGGTGSGEQYF.

The chain joins TRBV2 to TRBJ2-2; 7 positions match TRBD1. The CDR3 loop spans 12 amino acids. CDR1 is SNHLY and CDR2 is FYNNEI in the germline V gene. Losses at the gene ends were 6 bases for V and 7 bases for J; bases not matched to a gene: 2. CDR3 nucleotides: TGTGCCAGCAGGACAGGGCTCGGGGAGCTGTTTTTT. Its translation: CASRTGLGELFF.

The gene calls are TRBV28 and TRBJ2-5; 9 bases are a match to TRBD2. In germline, CDR1 is MDHEN, CDR2 SYDVKM. J lost 0 bases, V lost 6 bases, and 5 bases had no gene match. The CDR3 covers 15 residues. The CDR3 DNA sequence: TGTGCCAGCAGGCCCGCGGGGGGGTACCAAGAGACCCAGTACTTC. It translates to CASRPAGGYQETQYF.

The gene calls are TRBV5-6 and TRBJ1-2; D might be TRBD1 (5 bases). The V gene lost 4 bases and the J gene lost 6 bases, with 13 bases spanning the gap. The CDR3 is made up of 13 amino acids. Per the germline V gene, CDR1 is SGHDT and CDR2 is YYEEEE. CDR3 DNA sequence: TGTGCCAGCAGCCGAGGCCAGGGAGATGGCTACACCTTC. Translated, it gives CASSRGQGDGYTF.

The chain is built from TRBV19 and TRBJ2-7; tentatively, D is TRBD1 or TRBD2 (5 bases each). V dropped 5 bases and J dropped 3 bases, with 14 bases sitting between them. The CDR3 is 14 residues long. The germline gives CDR1 LNHDA, CDR2 SQIVND (reference sequence). The CDR3 DNA reads TGTGCCAGTAGTCACCCGGGGCAGGGCTACGAGCAGTACTTC. Residues: CASSHPGQGYEQYF.

The V gene is TRBV12-5, the J gene TRBJ2-1, with D perhaps TRBD2 (5 bases). Between the trimmed V and J ends, which lost 6 bases and 2 bases, there was a span of 14 bases. This CDR3 is 15 amino acids long. CDR1 is LGHNT and CDR2 is FRNRAP in the germline V gene. The CDR3 protein is CASGRGATTYNEQFF. CDR3 coding DNA: TGTGCTAGTGGCCGGGGTGCGACCACCTACAATGAGCAGTTCTTC.

As to this clone: Other DNA sequences in this specimen translate into the identical CDR3. The chain combines TRBV6-5 with TRBJ2-2; D is unresolved. Germline V gene data show CDR1 as MNHEY and CDR2 as SVGAGI. The CDR3 totals 14 residues. V dropped 0 bases and J dropped 6 bases, with 8 bases sitting between them. The CDR3 DNA sequence: TGTGCCAGCAGTTACTCGAACGGGCCCGGGGAGCTGTTTTTT. Translation: CASSYSNGPGELFF.

V usage is TRBV30 and J usage is TRBJ2-3; D uncertain. The CDR3 length is 14 residues. V was cut by 4 bases and J by 4 bases, with 15 bases left in between. Per the germline V gene, CDR1 is GTSNPN and CDR2 is SVGIG (reference sequence). CDR3 sequence (DNA): TGTGCCTGGACCCCCTCGGACGGTCCAGATACGCAGTATTTT. Protein: CAWTPSDGPDTQYF.

The J gene is TRBJ2-2, the V gene TRBV7-9, with a weak D call TRBD2 (6 bases). The germline V and J ends were trimmed by 3 bases and 0 bases, with 8 bases remaining between them. This CDR3 has 15 residues. Germline CDR1 is SEHNR and CDR2 is FQNEAQ (reference sequence). CDR3 nucleotide sequence: TGTGCCAGCAGCTTCGGGACTCCGAACACCGGGGAGCTGTTTTTT. It yields the protein CASSFGTPNTGELFF. Using reference TRBV7-9 and TRBJ2-2 for the parts outside the CDR3, the full variable domain is DTGVSQNPRHKITKRGQNVTFRCDPISEHNRLYWYRQTLGQGPEFLTYFQNEAQLEKSRLLSDRFSAERPKGSFSTLEIQRTEQGDSAMYLCASSFGTPNTGELFFGEGSRLTVL.

The chain carries TRBV25-1 and TRBJ2-1; D may be TRBD2 (5 bases). The germline V gene has CDR1 MGHDK and CDR2 SYGVNS. The CDR3 is 13 residues long. V was trimmed by 3 bases and J by 4 bases, leaving 7 bases between them. The CDR3 reads CASSEGAYNEQFF. The CDR3 DNA reads TGTGCCAGCAGTGAGGGAGCGTACAATGAGCAGTTCTTC. Full variable domain (outside the CDR3, taken from reference TRBV25-1 and TRBJ2-1): EADIYQTPRYLVIGTGKKITLECSQTMGHDKMYWYQQDPGMELHLIHYSYGVNSTEKGDLSSESTVSRIRTEHFPLTLESARPSHTSQYLCASSEGAYNEQFFGPGTRLTVL.

A note on this clone: The sample contains more than one DNA sequence encoding this CDR3. The chain employs TRBV5-1 and TRBJ2-3, with unresolved D. CDR1 SGHRS and CDR2 YFSETQ come from the germline V gene. The V and J ends lost 4 bases and 2 bases respectively, with 5 bases between them. The CDR3 covers 12 residues. CDR3 sequence reads: CASSRNTDTQYF. The CDR3 DNA sequence: TGCGCCAGCAGCCGGAACACAGATACGCAGTATTTT. The full variable domain, completed using reference TRBV5-1 and TRBJ2-3, is KAGVTQTPRYLIKTRGQQVTLSCSPISGHRSVSWYQQTPGQGLQFLFEYFSETQRNKGNFPGRFSGRQFSNSRSEMNVSTLELGDSALYLCASSRNTDTQYFGPGTRLTVL.

The chain carries TRBV10-1 and TRBJ2-7; tentatively, D is TRBD1 or TRBD2 (5 bases each). The CDR3 contains 19 residues. Germline CDR1 reads WNHNN; CDR2 reads SYGVQD (reference sequence). Trimming left V 0 bases short and J 1 base short, with 22 bases between. DNA for the CDR3: TGCGCCAGCAGTGAGTCGAGGGGAAGGGCAAATCCTACATCCTACGAGCAGTACTTC. Its protein product is CASSESRGRANPTSYEQYF.

The V gene is TRBV10-1, the J gene TRBJ1-5; 7 positions match TRBD1. The CDR3 is 18 amino acids. Germline V gene data show CDR1 as WNHNN and CDR2 as SYGVQD (reference sequence). V lost 0 bases, J lost 2 bases, and 10 bases stayed unmatched. The CDR3 sequence: CASSESIPRGFGNQPQHF. Written as DNA, the CDR3 is TGCGCCAGCAGTGAGTCGATTCCCAGGGGGTTTGGCAATCAGCCCCAGCATTTT.

This clone was detected once. The chain joins TRBV27 to TRBJ1-6; perhaps TRBD1 as D (5 bases). The germline gives CDR1 MNHEY, CDR2 SMNVEV (reference sequence). This CDR3 is built from 16 residues. The germline V and J ends were trimmed by 3 bases and 3 bases, with 12 bases remaining between them. In nucleotides, the CDR3 is TGTGCCAGCAGTTTCCGACCGGACAACTATAATTCACCCCTCCACTTT. This translates into CASSFRPDNYNSPLHF.

The chain couples TRBV6-5 to TRBJ2-5, with unresolved D. Deletions cut 0 bases from V and 0 bases from J, with 8 bases between. The CDR3 length is 15 residues. The germline gives CDR1 MNHEY, CDR2 SVGAGI. CDR3 DNA sequence: TGTGCCAGCAGTTACTCTTACGGCAACCAAGAGACCCAGTACTTC. It yields the protein CASSYSYGNQETQYF.